The TCR beta chain described here comes from a study of response to subunit inactivated influenza vaccine. One entry per CDR3 protein, called by TCRdb with MiXCR from the RT-PCR reads. Of around 490,000 distinct CDR3 sequences listed, under 9% are singletons. In this sample, this clonotype turned up a few times. Germline V gives CDR1 DFQATT, CDR2 SNEGSKA (reference sequence). The CDR3 covers 13 residues. Trimming cost V 4 bases and J 5 bases, with 14 bases left between them. This sequence was found in a man between 50 and 69 years old who received an inactivated influenza vaccine. V usage is TRBV20-1 and J usage is TRBJ2-5; a possible D gene is TRBD2 (6 bases). The sample here was PBMCs from blood, taken approximately 25 months after vaccination. The CDR3 sequence: CSAIGSSGETQYF. CDR3 nucleotides: TGCAGTGCTATCGGGAGTTCGGGCGAGACCCAGTACTTC.